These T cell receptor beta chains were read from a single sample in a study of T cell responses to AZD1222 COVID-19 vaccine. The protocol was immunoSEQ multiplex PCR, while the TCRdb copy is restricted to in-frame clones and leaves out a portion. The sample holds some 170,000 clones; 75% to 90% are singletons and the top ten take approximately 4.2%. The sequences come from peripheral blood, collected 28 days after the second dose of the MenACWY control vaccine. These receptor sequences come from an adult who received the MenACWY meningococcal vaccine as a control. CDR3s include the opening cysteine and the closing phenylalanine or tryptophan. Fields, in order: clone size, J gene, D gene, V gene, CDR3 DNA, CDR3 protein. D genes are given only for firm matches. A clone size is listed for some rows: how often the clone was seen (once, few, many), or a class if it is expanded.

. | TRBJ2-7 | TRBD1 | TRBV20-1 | TGCAGTGCTAGTGCTAAGACAGGGTCCTACGAGCAGTACTTC | CSASAKTGSYEQYF
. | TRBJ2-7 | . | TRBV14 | TGTGCCAGCAGCCAAGTTGAAAGGCCCAGGATCTTC | CASSQVERPRIF
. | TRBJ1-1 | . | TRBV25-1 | TGTGCCAGCAGTGGGCAGGGGCGAACTGAAGCTTTCTTT | CASSGQGRTEAFF
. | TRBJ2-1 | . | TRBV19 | TGTGCCAGTAGTATAGGTGGTCGCTCCTACAATGAGCAGTTCTTC | CASSIGGRSYNEQFF
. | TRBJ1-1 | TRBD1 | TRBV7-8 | TGTGCCAGCAGCACAAGCAGGGGGCCGAACACTGAAGCTTTCTTT | CASSTSRGPNTEAFF
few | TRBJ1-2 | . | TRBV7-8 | TGTGCCAGCAGCTTAGCCATCGACGGATATGGCTACACCTTC | CASSLAIDGYGYTF
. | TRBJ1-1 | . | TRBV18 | TGTGCCAGCTCACCAAAACAGTCTGAAGCTTTCTTT | CASSPKQSEAFF
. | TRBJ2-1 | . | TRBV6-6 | TGTGGGGTTTCCTTCTACAATGAGCAGTTCTTC | CGVSFYNEQFF
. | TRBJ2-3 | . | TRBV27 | TGTGCCAGCAGTTTATCGGGGCGAGATACGCAGTATTTT | CASSLSGRDTQYF
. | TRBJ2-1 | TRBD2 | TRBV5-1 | TGCGCCAGCAGCCCTCACGGGACGGGGGGAGCCGGTGAGCAGTTCTTC | CASSPHGTGGAGEQFF
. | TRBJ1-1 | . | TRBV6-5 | TGTGCCAGCAGCTCCGGGCCGAACACTGAAGCTTTCTTT | CASSSGPNTEAFF
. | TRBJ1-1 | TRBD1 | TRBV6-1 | TGTGCCAGCAGTGACCAACAGGGGCGAGGTGGCACTGAAGCTTTCTTT | CASSDQQGRGGTEAFF
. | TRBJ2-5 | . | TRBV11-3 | TGTGCCAGCAGTAAAACAGGGAAAGAGACCCAGTACTTC | CASSKTGKETQYF
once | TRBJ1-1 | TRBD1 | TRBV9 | TGTGCCAGCAGCTCGACGGACAGGGGGAACACTGAAGCTTTCTTT | CASSSTDRGNTEAFF
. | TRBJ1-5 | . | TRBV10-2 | TGCGCCAGCAGCGGGGGCGGGAATCAGCCCCAGCATTTT | CASSGGGNQPQHF
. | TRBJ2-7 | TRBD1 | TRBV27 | TGTGCCAGCAGTGGGACAGGGGGCTCATACGAGCAGTACTTC | CASSGTGGSYEQYF
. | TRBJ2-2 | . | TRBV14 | TGTGCCAGCAGCCCCTTGATCGCCACAGATGGCACCGGGGAGCTGTTTTTT | CASSPLIATDGTGELFF
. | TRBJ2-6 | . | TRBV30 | TGTGCCTGGGATAGCGGATCTGGGGCCAACGTCCTGACTTTC | CAWDSGSGANVLTF
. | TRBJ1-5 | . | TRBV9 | TGTGCCAGCAGCGGGGGGCCCCTTCAGCCCCAGCATTTT | CASSGGPLQPQHF
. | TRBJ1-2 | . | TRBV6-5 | TGTGCCAGCAGTTCTCCAGGGACTCCCTATGGCTACACCTTC | CASSSPGTPYGYTF
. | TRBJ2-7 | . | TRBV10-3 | TGTGCCATCAGTGAGTCGACGAACCATGGGGCGGGGGAGCAGTACTTC | CAISESTNHGAGEQYF
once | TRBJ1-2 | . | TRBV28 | TGTGCCAGCAGTTTGGGCCGGGTGTATGGCTACACCTTC | CASSLGRVYGYTF
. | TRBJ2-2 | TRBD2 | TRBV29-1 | TGCAGCGTCAACGGACTAGCGGAAGCGAACACCGGGGAGCTGTTTTTT | CSVNGLAEANTGELFF
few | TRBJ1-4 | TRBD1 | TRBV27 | TGTGCCAGCAGTTTCTTAGGGGGCTCGTTAGGTGAAAAACTGTTTTTT | CASSFLGGSLGEKLFF
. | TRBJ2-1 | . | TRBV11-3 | TGTGCCAGCAGCTTAGATTTCGGGAGAGGAAATGAGCAGTTCTTC | CASSLDFGRGNEQFF
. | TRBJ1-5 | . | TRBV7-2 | TGTGCCAGCAGCTTAGCGCCAGGGGTATACCAGCCCCAGCATTTT | CASSLAPGVYQPQHF
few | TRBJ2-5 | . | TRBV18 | TGTGCCAGCTCACCCCAGAGAGGGGGTACAGGAGAGACCCAGTACTTC | CASSPQRGGTGETQYF
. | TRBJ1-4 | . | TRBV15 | TGTGCCACCAGCAGAGATCAGGTGGAAAAACTGTTTTTT | CATSRDQVEKLFF
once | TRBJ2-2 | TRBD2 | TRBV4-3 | TGCGCCAGCAGCCATGGACTAGCGGGAGTTACCGGGGAGCTGTTTTTT | CASSHGLAGVTGELFF